This record concerns one TCR beta chain sequence. Its antigen is as yet unknown. The sample originates from a study of cytomegalovirus exposure and HLA in healthy donors. Primers: 60 Vbeta forward and 13 Jbeta reverse. Sequencing was performed with immunoSEQ multiplex PCR; in TCRdb, only in-frame clones are kept and a portion is missing. The sample records 140,000 to 150,000 clones, 70% to 85% being singletons. CDR1 is SQVTM, CDR2 ANQGSEA, per germline. This CDR3 is 18 amino acids long. The V gene end was trimmed by 6 bases and the J gene end by 5 bases; junction bases not matched to a gene: 16. Whole-study results and caveats: Per a later analysis, 15,000 to 20,000 TCR beta sequences showed association with HLA alleles at 0.05 false discovery rate.

This receptor was obtained from a woman aged 55-75 years in good health and CMV-seropositive. Sequencing input: PBMCs. V is TRBV29-1 and J is TRBJ2-1; TRBD2 agrees at 13 bases. This CDR3 reads CSVYPGTSGIRGNNEQFF. CDR3 nucleotide sequence: TGCAGCGTGTACCCCGGGACTAGCGGGATAAGAGGCAACAATGAGCAGTTCTTC.